This T cell receptor (beta chain) was documented in a study of human T cells and chemical hapten exposure. Study-wide points: Large CDR3 similarity clusters arose significantly more often from expanded TCRs than from controls.

Details on this clonotype: Antigen specificity is unknown.

Time point: patch test 1, 2 weeks after DPC sensitization. Treatment indicated: therapeutic diphenylcyclopropenone sensitization with weekly scalp DPC. TCRdb independently ran MiXCR on the RACE reads; one entry per CDR3 protein. The sample consists of some 200,000 distinct CDR3 sequences, approximately 20% of them appearing once. V was cut by 2 bases and J by 4 bases, with 15 bases left in between. In germline, CDR1 is SGHTA, CDR2 FQGNSA. The CDR3 has 15 residues. The input for sequencing was whole blood, taken in connection with sensitization to the hapten diphenylcyclopropenone (DPC). This TCR derives from a woman between 50 and 59 years old with alopecia areata. Some clones in this sample may be carry-over from other donors' samples. The chain uses TRBV7-2 and TRBJ2-7; the D is unclear. The CDR3 sequence: CASSLRSSAGYEQYF. In nucleotides, the CDR3 is TGTGCCAGCAGCTTAAGGAGTTCCGCTGGGTACGAGCAGTACTTC. Full variable domain (remainder filled in from reference TRBV7-2 and TRBJ2-7): GAGVSQSPSNKVTEKGKDVELRCDPISGHTALYWYRQSLGQGLEFLIYFQGNSAPDKSGLPSDRFSAERTGGSVSTLTIQRTQQEDSAVYLCASSLRSSAGYEQYFGPGTRLTVT.